This T cell receptor (beta chain) emerged from a study of T cells in localized non-small cell lung cancer (dated by TCRdb to about 2020). Regarding the complete study: The study examined T cell repertoires in a few hundred patients with early-stage NSCLC and compared tumors with uninvolved tumor-adjacent lungs. The cohort consisted of approximately 240 treatment-naive NSCLC patients whose localized lung tumors had been resected. Of the NSCLC patients, roughly 130 were male and approximately 97 were female, and the mean age was about 69 years. Results the study describes overall, beyond this receptor: A median of around 60 of the top 100 tumor clones turned up in the paired uninvolved adjacent lung, and some 27 of those clones also ranked among the top 100 of that same adjacent lung. Because the study design was exploratory, TCR variables were selected using unadjusted p-values without false-discovery rate correction. Because multi-region tumor sequencing was not done, intratumor heterogeneity could not be ruled out. Uninvolved tumor-adjacent lung showed the highest T cell clonality, higher than tumor, which suggests more focused antigenic responses in the uninvolved tumor-adjacent lung. Longer overall survival was associated with higher T cell density in blood, whereas shorter survival was associated with higher clonality in adjacent lung.

The immunoSEQ Assay was used to sequence TCR beta CDR3 regions from DNA. For the original study's pipeline: T cell density was computed as TCR beta template counts normalized to usable DNA estimated by amplifying housekeeping genes. The preseqR package was used to estimate richness by extrapolating to 400,000 templates for PBMC samples and to 120,000 templates for tissue samples. Clonality was defined by subtracting Pielou's evenness from one. Differential abundance testing on productive amino-acid clonotypes, with a minimum total count of 5 and an alpha of 0.1, was used to identify tissue-enriched TCRs. The Jaccard Index and the Morisita Overlap Index were used to quantify repertoire overlap between compartments. GLIPH grouped TCR beta CDR3s together with public tetramer-defined viral CDR3s, and a viral motif had to include at least three viral sequences and also show V-gene enrichment. TCRdb limited this immuneACCESS table to in-frame rearrangements with V and J called. A share of clones is missing; checked studies link under half to unresolved V genes, and the rest is unexplained. The DNA was the basis for D and trimming; V, J and clone size are from that table. This sample is represented by about 78,000 clones; about four fifths of them were singletons. Jointly, the top ten make up 2.8% of the sample.

At diagnosis, tumor, uninvolved tumor-adjacent lung and peripheral blood were collected and then preserved as a mix of FFPE and fresh-frozen material. Blood samples were analyzed as peripheral blood mononuclear cells for TCR repertoire profiling. Inclusive of the bounding cysteine and phenylalanine, the CDR3 is 20 residues long. The entry retains the CDR3 DNA only, 60 bases that are in frame from base 1. CDR1 LGHNT and CDR2 FRNRAP were looked up in the germline V gene. After removal of 5 bases from V and 6 bases from J, the junction retains 23 bases not matched to a gene. In regard to this clone: Its antigen remains undetermined. No base qualities exist here, and no much larger clone lies one base off it.

Material: peripheral blood, obtained before any cancer treatment. The chain employs TRBV12-5 and TRBJ1-5; 9 central bases correspond to TRBD1. This receptor was obtained from a man aged 35 to 69 with stage I lung adenocarcinoma. The DNA reads TGTGCTAGTGGTCCCCGGGACAGGGTAGTCGTAAAGGGGAAACGTCAGCCCCAGCATTTT. It codes for CASGPRDRVVVKGKRQPQHF.